This T cell receptor (beta chain) comes out of a study of radiation and T cells in renal cell carcinoma. This CDR3 has 13 amino acids. Germline CDR1 reads SGHNT; CDR2 reads YYREEE (reference sequence). V was pared by 3 bases and J by 10 bases, with 7 bases of the junction left unmatched. Noted time point: blood 2 weeks post-SBRT. Sample treatment: 15 Gy SBRT to primary tumor, nephrectomy 4 weeks later. General study results and limits: Pretreatment tumor biopsies were lacking, so baseline clonotypes are unknown.

Only in-frame clones appear in the TCRdb table, and some are missing; sequencing was by immunoSEQ multiplex PCR. The sample has 120,000 or so clones; approximately 78% are singletons. This clone was recorded once. Antigen unknown. Specimen: blood, collected from a patient whose treatment included radiotherapy and nephrectomy. The receptor's source is a woman aged 60 to 75 with renal cell carcinoma. This chain connects TRBV5-4 to TRBJ2-1; 7 nucleotides line up with TRBD2. CDR3 loop: CASSSPSGTEQFF. DNA for the CDR3: TGTGCCAGCAGCTCCCCTAGCGGAACAGAGCAGTTCTTC.